In this sample, the clone carrying this TCR beta chain turned up once. The data were taken from a study of cytomegalovirus exposure and HLA in healthy donors. Method: immunoSEQ multiplex PCR; TCRdb's copy keeps in-frame clones and lacks some. The sample has over 200,000 clones, 75% to 90% seen once. This clonotype was obtained from a woman younger than 35 in good health and CMV-seronegative. The sequenced sample consisted of PBMCs.

The CDR3 loop reads CASSSRLAGVTDTQYF. The CDR3 DNA sequence: TGCGCCAGCAGCTCAAGACTAGCGGGAGTCACAGATACGCAGTATTTT. This chain joins TRBV5-1 and TRBJ2-3; 12 bases fit TRBD2. The V segment lost 3 bases and the J segment 2 bases; nucleotides outside the gene matches: 4. The CDR3 loop spans 16 amino acids. Germline V gene data show CDR1 as SGHRS and CDR2 as YFSETQ.